The 24 T cell receptor beta chains below all came from one sample that was sequenced in a study of Graves' ophthalmopathy and Graves' hyperthyroidism. TCR beta CDR3 amplification used RNA transcripts. Second-round multiplex PCR came after a first-round RT-PCR that employed HTBI primers. TCRdb passed the multiplex PCR reads through MiXCR, listing each CDR3 protein once. Found here are about 220,000 distinct CDR3 sequences, roughly 21% of them singletons; the top ten hold approximately 40%. Sequencing was done on a sample of peripheral blood. Receptors originate from a woman aged 50 to 65 with Graves' ophthalmopathy.

In its sample, this clonotype was seen many times. This chain connects TRBV19 to TRBJ2-7; 9 bases fit TRBD2. The V and J ends lost 2 bases and 5 bases, in that order; junction bases with no gene match: 4. This CDR3 has 14 amino acids. The germline CDR1 and CDR2 sequences are LNHDA and SQIVND (reference sequence). For the CDR3, the DNA is TGTGCCAGTAGTATAAGCGGGAGGAGCCACGAGCAGTACTTC. It encodes CASSISGRSHEQYF.

The V gene is TRBV7-3, the J gene TRBJ2-2, with D perhaps matching TRBD2 (6 bases). The germline V gene encodes CDR1 SGHTA and CDR2 FQGTGA. Trimming removed 1 base from V and 3 bases from J, with 9 bases in between. This CDR3 is 15 amino acids long. Written as DNA, the CDR3 is TGTGCCAGCAGCTTAAGTGGGACTGACACCGGGGAGCTGTTTTTT. The encoded protein is CASSLSGTDTGELFF.

Ten or more counts support this clonotype. The chain has TRBV12-3 or TRBV12-4 and TRBJ1-5; perhaps TRBD1 as D (5 bases). The V and J ends lost 6 bases and 1 base respectively, with 10 bases between them. The CDR3 spans 14 residues. CDR3 DNA sequence: TGTGCCAGCAGCGATTGGGGGAGCAATCAGCCCCAGCATTTT. Translating it yields CASSDWGSNQPQHF.

The CDR3 loop reads CASSNGLAFSSYEQYF. DNA for the CDR3: TGTGCCAGCAGCAACGGACTAGCTTTTAGCTCCTACGAGCAGTACTTC. The chain joins TRBV28 to TRBJ2-7; 8 nucleotides match TRBD2. Germline values: CDR1 MDHEN, CDR2 SYDVKM. This CDR3 has 16 residues. V trimming: 6 bases; J trimming: 0 bases; junction bases outside the gene matches: 10. The whole variable domain, remainder taken from reference TRBV28 and TRBJ2-7, is DVKVTQSSRYLVKRTGEKVFLECVQDMDHENMFWYRQDPGLGLRLIYFSYDVKMKEKGDIPEGYSVSREKKERFSLILESASTNQTSMYLCASSNGLAFSSYEQYFGPGTRLTVT.

This clonotype was observed many times. The genes are TRBV12-3 or TRBV12-4 and TRBJ1-2; D unclear. The CDR3 totals 13 residues. Trimming stripped 2 bases from V and 6 bases from J, with 10 bases between. CDR3 DNA sequence: TGTGCCAGCAGTTTATGGGCAGACGATGGCTACACCTTC. Protein product: CASSLWADDGYTF.

There are many counts of this clonotype. The chain recombines TRBV20-1 with TRBJ1-2; D not resolved. The CDR3 has 14 residues. V dropped 0 bases and J dropped 9 bases, with 17 bases sitting between them. Per the germline V gene, CDR1 is DFQATT and CDR2 is SNEGSKA (reference sequence). CDR3 protein: CSARDPLRTWSYTF. The CDR3 DNA sequence: TGCAGTGCTAGAGATCCCCTCCGGACTTGGAGCTACACCTTC.

This clonotype was picked up many times. V and J are TRBV28 and TRBJ2-7, with D tentatively TRBD1 (6 bases). Germline V CDR1 and CDR2: MDHEN, SYDVKM. Trimming shortened V by 6 bases and J by 1 base, and 16 bases separated the two germline ends. The CDR3 is made up of 15 amino acids. CDR3 DNA: TGTGCCAGCAGCGCCTCACGAGGGGGATCCTACGAGCAGTACTTC. Protein: CASSASRGGSYEQYF.

V usage is TRBV6-2 or TRBV6-3 and J usage is TRBJ1-5; the D gene is possibly TRBD1 (6 bases). The CDR3 consists of 13 residues. V lost 7 bases to trimming and J lost 5 bases, with 12 bases between them. Looked up from germline, CDR1 is MNHEY and CDR2 is SVGEGT. CDR3 DNA: TGTGCCAGCACCAGGGGCCTCCATCAGCCCCAGCATTTT. This translates into CASTRGLHQPQHF.

This clonotype was counted many times. A read error may produce the germline difference seen at one junction end. The V and J genes are TRBV19 and TRBJ1-2; D gene unclear. Germline V lookup: CDR1 LNHDA, CDR2 SQIVND (reference sequence). The CDR3 runs 17 residues. CDR3 nucleotide sequence: TGTGCCAGTACCCTGCCGCTAAACCGGAGACATAACTATGGCCACACCTTC. This encodes CASTLPLNRRHNYGHTF.

V and J are TRBV5-5 and TRBJ2-7; either TRBD1 or TRBD2 may fit D (5 bases each). CDR3 length equals 16 residues. With 0 bases removed from V and 0 bases from J, the gap between germline ends came to 13 bases. Germline CDR1 SGHKS, CDR2 YYEKEE (reference sequence). The CDR3 protein is CASSLGRSGSSYEQYF. Here the CDR3 DNA reads TGTGCCAGCAGCTTGGGTCGGTCAGGGAGCTCCTACGAGCAGTACTTC. Full variable domain (missing parts from reference TRBV5-5 and TRBJ2-7): DAGVTQSPTHLIKTRGQQVTLRCSPISGHKSVSWYQQVLGQGPQFIFQYYEKEERGRGNFPDRFSARQFPNYSSELNVNALLLGDSALYLCASSLGRSGSSYEQYFGPGTRLTVT.

This clonotype was counted at least ten times. The chain combines TRBV18 with TRBJ2-5; D is perhaps TRBD1 (6 bases). Trimming took 3 bases from V and 3 from J, leaving 8 bases between them. CDR3 size: 13 residues. CDR1 is KGHSH and CDR2 is LQKENI in the germline V gene. The CDR3 spells CASSPDRKETQYF. As DNA, the CDR3 is TGTGCCAGCTCACCCGACAGGAAAGAGACCCAGTACTTC.

The sample holds a few counts of this clonotype. Since a much larger clone is just one base distant, this may be a read error. V and J are TRBV7-8 and TRBJ1-1; 11 bases fit TRBD1. This CDR3 comprises 14 residues. The germline V gene encodes CDR1 SGHVS and CDR2 FQNEAQ. The CDR3 DNA reads as TGTGCCAGAAGCTTAGGGACAGGGGGCACTGAAGCTTTCTTT. Protein: CARSLGTGGTEAFF.

This clonotype was found many times. V gene TRBV7-8 combines with J gene TRBJ2-4; D is tentatively TRBD1 or TRBD2 (6 bases each). The germline V gene has CDR1 SGHVS and CDR2 FQNEAQ. V lost 5 bases and J 9 bases, leaving 20 bases between the germline ends. The CDR3 consists of 15 residues. This CDR3 reads CASSIEGGGEVIQYF. CDR3 sequence (DNA): TGTGCCAGCAGCATCGAAGGAGGGGGAGAGGTCATTCAGTACTTC.

This clonotype was seen ten or more times. CDR3 nucleotides: TGTGCCTGGACCACCAGGGGGCTGAACACTGAAGCTTTCTTT. Translated, it gives CAWTTRGLNTEAFF. J is TRBJ1-1 and V is TRBV30; TRBD1 agrees at 8 bases. V shed 4 bases and J 0 bases; nucleotides not matched to a gene: 4. The CDR3 spans 14 residues. Germline V gene lookup returns CDR1 GTSNPN and CDR2 SVGIG (reference sequence).

V gene TRBV30 combines with J gene TRBJ1-1, with D unresolved. The CDR3 has 13 amino acids. The V gene's germline CDR1 is GTSNPN and CDR2 SVGIG (reference sequence). The V gene lost 2 bases and the J gene lost 0 bases, with 7 bases spanning the gap. The CDR3 loop is CAWSQNMNTEAFF. The CDR3 DNA reads as TGTGCCTGGAGTCAGAACATGAACACTGAAGCTTTCTTT.

This clonotype showed up many times. The chain recombines TRBV5-1 with TRBJ2-7; 9 nucleotides line up with TRBD2. The germline V gene has CDR1 SGHRS and CDR2 YFSETQ. V lost 4 bases, J lost 3 bases, and 5 bases stayed unmatched. This CDR3 comprises 14 residues. CDR3 bases: TGCGCCAGCAGCGTGCGTAGCGGGAGCTACGAGCAGTACTTC. Its translation is CASSVRSGSYEQYF.

Many counts were recorded for this clonotype. The chain joins TRBV7-3 to TRBJ2-5; no clear D gene. Germline V lookup: CDR1 SGHTA, CDR2 FQGTGA. The length of the CDR3 is 14 residues. V was trimmed by 2 bases and J by 4 bases, leaving 11 bases between them. The CDR3 region is CASSLGQAGETQYF. CDR3 nucleotides: TGTGCCAGCAGCTTAGGGCAGGCAGGAGAGACCCAGTACTTC.

The chain is built from TRBV28 and TRBJ2-2, with 7 positions matching TRBD1. Germline loops: CDR1 MDHEN, CDR2 SYDVKM. This CDR3 region has 15 residues. Unmatched junction bases numbered 6, after V lost 1 base and J lost 7 bases. The CDR3 DNA sequence: TGTGCCAGCAGTTTATCCACAGGACAGGTCGGGGAGCTGTTTTTT. Its protein product is CASSLSTGQVGELFF.

The sample holds many counts of this clonotype. This rearrangement joins TRBV7-9 to TRBJ2-7; tentatively, D is TRBD2 (6 bases). V was cut by 5 bases and J by 3 bases, with 20 bases left in between. The CDR3 sequence is 16 residues long. CDR1 is SEHNR and CDR2 is FQNEAQ in the germline V gene (reference sequence). CDR3 residues: CASSPLDRGLFYEQYF. The CDR3 DNA is TGTGCCAGCAGCCCGTTGGACCGGGGGTTGTTCTACGAGCAGTACTTC.

There are many counts of this clonotype. The V call is TRBV19, the J call TRBJ2-3; no clear D gene. Germline CDR1 is LNHDA and CDR2 is SQIVND (reference sequence). Trimming stripped 2 bases from V and 1 base from J, with 10 bases between. The length of the CDR3 is 15 residues. The CDR3 nucleotides are TGTGCCAGTAGTATATTGAGGCAGGGCACAGATACGCAGTATTTT. This sequence encodes CASSILRQGTDTQYF.

The table lists this clonotype with many counts. The chain couples TRBV12-3 or TRBV12-4 to TRBJ1-2; weak D call: TRBD1 (5 bases). V lost 3 bases and J lost 6, with 11 bases in between. CDR3 size: 13 residues. The CDR3 sequence is CASSFGRADGYTF. In nucleotides, the CDR3 is TGTGCCAGCAGTTTTGGCAGGGCCGATGGCTACACCTTC.

The CDR3 reads CASILPGGGRGTEAFF. For the CDR3, the DNA is TGTGCCAGCATCCTACCTGGGGGGGGAAGGGGCACTGAAGCTTTCTTT. This chain connects TRBV28 to TRBJ1-1; the D gene is possibly TRBD1 (5 bases). This CDR3 region has 16 residues. Trimming removed 7 bases at V and 4 bases at J, with 22 bases between. Germline values: CDR1 MDHEN, CDR2 SYDVKM. The full variable domain, completed using reference TRBV28 and TRBJ1-1, is DVKVTQSSRYLVKRTGEKVFLECVQDMDHENMFWYRQDPGLGLRLIYFSYDVKMKEKGDIPEGYSVSREKKERFSLILESASTNQTSMYLCASILPGGGRGTEAFFGQGTRLTVV.

In this sample, this clonotype turned up many times. The chain employs TRBV3-1 and TRBJ1-1, with D possibly TRBD1 on 5 matching bases. V shed 3 bases and J shed 6 bases, with 8 bases lying between them. This CDR3 region has 12 residues. Germline V gives CDR1 LGHDT, CDR2 YNNKEL (reference sequence). The CDR3 sequence: CASSHGGAEAFF. The DNA of the CDR3 is TGTGCCAGCAGCCATGGAGGGGCTGAAGCTTTCTTT.

Note on this clonotype: A read error may explain this, as a much larger clone is one base away. The rearrangement uses TRBV6-1 and TRBJ1-5; 8 bases agree with TRBD1. Trimming at V came to 8 bases and at J to 3 bases, leaving 3 bases not matched to a gene. The CDR3 spans 13 residues. Looked up from germline, CDR1 is MNHNS and CDR2 is SASEGT. The CDR3 coding sequence is TGTGCCAGCGACCAGGGGGCCAATCAGCCCCAGCATTTT. It codes for CASDQGANQPQHF.